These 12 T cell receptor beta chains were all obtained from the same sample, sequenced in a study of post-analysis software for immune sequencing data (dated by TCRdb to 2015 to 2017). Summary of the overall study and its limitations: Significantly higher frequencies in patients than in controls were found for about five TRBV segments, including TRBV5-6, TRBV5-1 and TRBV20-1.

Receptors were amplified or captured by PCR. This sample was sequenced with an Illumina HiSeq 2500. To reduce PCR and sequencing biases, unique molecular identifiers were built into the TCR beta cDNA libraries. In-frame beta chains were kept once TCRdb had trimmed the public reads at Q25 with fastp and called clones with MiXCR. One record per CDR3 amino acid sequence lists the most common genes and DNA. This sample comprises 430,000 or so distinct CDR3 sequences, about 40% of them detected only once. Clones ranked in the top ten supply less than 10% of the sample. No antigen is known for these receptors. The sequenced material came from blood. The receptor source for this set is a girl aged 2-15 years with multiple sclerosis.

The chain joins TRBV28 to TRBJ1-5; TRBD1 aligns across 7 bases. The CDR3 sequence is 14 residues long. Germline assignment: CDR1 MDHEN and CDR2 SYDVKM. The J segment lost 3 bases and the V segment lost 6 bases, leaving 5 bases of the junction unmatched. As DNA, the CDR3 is TGTGCCAGCAGGGGACAGTACCCCAATCAGCCCCAGCATTTT. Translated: CASRGQYPNQPQHF.

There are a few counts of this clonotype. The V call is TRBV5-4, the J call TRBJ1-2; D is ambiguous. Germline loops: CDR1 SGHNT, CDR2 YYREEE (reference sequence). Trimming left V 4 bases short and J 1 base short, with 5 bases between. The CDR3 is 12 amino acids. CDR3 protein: CASSGDNYGYTF. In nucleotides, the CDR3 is TGTGCCAGCAGCGGGGATAACTATGGCTACACCTTC.

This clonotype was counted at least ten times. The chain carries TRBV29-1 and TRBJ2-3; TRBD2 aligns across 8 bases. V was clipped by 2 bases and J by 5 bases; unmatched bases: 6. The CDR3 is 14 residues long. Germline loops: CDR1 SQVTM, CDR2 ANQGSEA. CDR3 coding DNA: TGCAGCGTTGAATCGGAGCGGGAGATAGATACGCAGTATTTT. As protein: CSVESEREIDTQYF.

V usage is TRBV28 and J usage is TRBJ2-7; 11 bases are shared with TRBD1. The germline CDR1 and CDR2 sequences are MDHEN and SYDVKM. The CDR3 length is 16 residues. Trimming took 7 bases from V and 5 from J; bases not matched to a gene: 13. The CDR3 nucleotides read TGTGCCAGCACCGGGACAGGGGGTGCCTTAGGGAACGAGCAGTACTTC. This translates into CASTGTGGALGNEQYF. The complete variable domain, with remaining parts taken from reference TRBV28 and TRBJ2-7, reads DVKVTQSSRYLVKRTGEKVFLECVQDMDHENMFWYRQDPGLGLRLIYFSYDVKMKEKGDIPEGYSVSREKKERFSLILESASTNQTSMYLCASTGTGGALGNEQYFGPGTRLTVT.

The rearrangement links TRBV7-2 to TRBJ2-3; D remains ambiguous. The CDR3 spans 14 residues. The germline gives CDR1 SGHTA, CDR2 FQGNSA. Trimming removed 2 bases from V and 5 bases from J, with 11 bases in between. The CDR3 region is CASSLSLIGDTQYF. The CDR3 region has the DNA TGTGCCAGCAGCTTATCTCTGATAGGAGATACGCAGTATTTT.

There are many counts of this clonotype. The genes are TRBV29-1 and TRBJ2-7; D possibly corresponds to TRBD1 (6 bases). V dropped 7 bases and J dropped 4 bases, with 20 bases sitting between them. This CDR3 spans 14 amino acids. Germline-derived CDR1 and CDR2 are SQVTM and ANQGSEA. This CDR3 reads CSGGRGRGSYEQYF. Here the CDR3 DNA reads TGCAGCGGGGGGCGTGGCAGGGGTTCGTACGAGCAGTACTTC.

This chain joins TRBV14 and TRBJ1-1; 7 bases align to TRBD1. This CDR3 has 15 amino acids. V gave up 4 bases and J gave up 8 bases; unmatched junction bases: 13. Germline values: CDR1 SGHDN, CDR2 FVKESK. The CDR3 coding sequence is TGTGCCAGCAGCCCCCGGGACAGATGGGCACGGGAAGCTTTCTTT. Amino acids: CASSPRDRWAREAFF.

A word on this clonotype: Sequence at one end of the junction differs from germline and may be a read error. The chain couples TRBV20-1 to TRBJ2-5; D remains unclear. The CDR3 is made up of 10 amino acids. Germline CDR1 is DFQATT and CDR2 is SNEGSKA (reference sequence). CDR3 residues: CSPLQETLYF. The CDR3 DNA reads TGCAGTCCTCTCCAAGAGACCCTGTACTTC.

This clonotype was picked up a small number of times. The CDR3, as DNA: TGTGCCAGCAGCTTAGCAGTAAACATTCAGTACTTC. Its translation is CASSLAVNIQYF. The chain recombines TRBV7-2 with TRBJ2-4; no clear D. The germline gives CDR1 SGHTA, CDR2 FQGNSA. Trimming left V 0 bases short and J 6 bases short, with 3 bases between. The CDR3 loop spans 12 amino acids.

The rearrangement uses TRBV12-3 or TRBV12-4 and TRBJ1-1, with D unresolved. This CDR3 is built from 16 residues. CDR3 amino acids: CVSSLAQWGSNTEAFF. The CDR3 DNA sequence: TGTGTCAGTAGTTTAGCGCAATGGGGATCGAACACTGAAGCTTTCTTT.

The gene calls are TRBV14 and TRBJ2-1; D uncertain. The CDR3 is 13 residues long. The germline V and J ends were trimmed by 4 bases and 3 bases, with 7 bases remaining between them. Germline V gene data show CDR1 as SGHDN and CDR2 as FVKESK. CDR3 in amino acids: CASSPEIYNEQFF. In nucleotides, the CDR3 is TGTGCCAGCAGCCCGGAGATCTACAATGAGCAGTTCTTC.

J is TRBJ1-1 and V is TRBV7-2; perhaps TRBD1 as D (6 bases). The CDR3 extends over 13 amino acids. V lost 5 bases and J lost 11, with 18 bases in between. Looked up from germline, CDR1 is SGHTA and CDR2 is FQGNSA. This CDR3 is CASSQQGVLEAFF. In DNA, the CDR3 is TGTGCCAGCAGCCAACAGGGAGTATTGGAGGCTTTCTTT.